Each of the 5 T cell receptor beta chains below was sequenced from the same sample in a study of early T cells in non-severe SARS-CoV-2 infection. TCRdb passed the 5' RACE reads through MiXCR, listing each CDR3 protein once. The profile shows about 27,000 distinct CDR3 sequences, 4% to 6% of them singletons. The specimen was whole blood. The receptors were sampled from an adult who was a healthcare worker with PCR-confirmed SARS-CoV-2 infection or an uninfected control (not recorded which).

This clonotype has at least ten counts. The rearrangement joins TRBV7-6 to TRBJ1-4; 8 positions match TRBD1. Germline CDR1 and CDR2: SGHVS and FNYEAQ. The length of the CDR3 is 13 residues. The J segment lost 8 bases and the V segment lost 1 base, leaving 0 bases of the junction unmatched. CDR3 protein: CASSLGDREKLFF. For the CDR3, the DNA is TGTGCCAGCAGCTTAGGGGACAGGGAAAAACTGTTTTTT.

This clonotype was counted many times. The V gene is TRBV9, the J gene TRBJ1-3; D gene ambiguous. The CDR3 runs to 16 residues. V shed 0 bases and J shed 0 bases, with 10 bases lying between them. From germline, CDR1 is SGDLS and CDR2 YYNGEE. The CDR3 spells CASSVGGGFSGNTIYF. The CDR3 region has the DNA TGTGCCAGCAGCGTAGGGGGAGGATTCTCTGGAAACACCATATATTTT.

The chain recombines TRBV12-3 or TRBV12-4 with TRBJ1-2; the D gene is possibly TRBD1 (5 bases). The CDR3 runs to 15 residues. V was clipped by 5 bases and J by 2 bases, with 15 bases between them. The CDR3 DNA reads as TGTGCCAGCAGTCTCGCCTTGGGACGGAACTATGGCTACACCTTC. Translated: CASSLALGRNYGYTF.

This clonotype has at least ten counts. The rearrangement joins TRBV29-1 to TRBJ2-3; 8 nucleotides align to TRBD2. From germline, CDR1 is SQVTM and CDR2 ANQGSEA. V shed 4 bases and J 2 bases; nucleotides not matched to a gene: 5. This CDR3 is built from 14 residues. This CDR3 reads CSVVVAGYTDTQYF. As DNA, the CDR3 is TGCAGCGTTGTGGTAGCGGGGTACACAGATACGCAGTATTTT.

This clonotype has only a few counts. CDR3 amino acids: CASSPPGGGMDEQFF. CDR3 sequence (DNA): TGTGCCAGCAGCCCCCCCGGGGGAGGGATGGATGAGCAGTTCTTC. The chain uses TRBV21-1 and TRBJ2-1; no DNA check was done on the table's D call, TRBD2. TRBV21-1 is labeled a pseudogene. The CDR3 length is 15 residues.